A single sample gave rise to the 25 T cell receptor beta chains below, sequenced in a study of vaccination effects on CD4 cells after COVID-19. These receptors have no identified antigens. The data were produced by immunoSEQ multiplex PCR, yet TCRdb's version contains in-frame clones alone and is incomplete. The sample yields fewer than 35,000 clones, around three quarters seen once. After roughly 10 days in culture, the CD4+ T cells were isolated. The starting material was CD4+ T cells from PBMCs cultured without peptide, obtained before COVID-19 vaccination. Receptor source: a human donor who received a COVID-19 vaccine.

V is TRBV19 and J is TRBJ1-2; D remains unclear. This CDR3 is 13 amino acids long. Germline V lookup: CDR1 LNHDA, CDR2 SQIVND (reference sequence). The V and J ends lost 2 bases and 2 bases respectively, with 6 bases between them. The CDR3 nucleotides are TGTGCCAGTAGTATAACGGACAACTATGGCTACACCTTC. It translates to CASSITDNYGYTF.

There are a few counts of this clone. The chain has TRBV21-1 and TRBJ1-6; the D call TRBD1 from the table was never checked on the DNA. TRBV21-1 is tagged as a pseudogene. The CDR3 is made up of 15 amino acids. CDR3 sequence (DNA): TGTGCCAGCAGCATTCGCCCGGGACAGGAATCACCCCTCCACTTT. Translation: CASSIRPGQESPLHF.

This clone came up a few times. This chain connects TRBV7-9 to TRBJ2-1, with TRBD2 matching 11 bases. CDR3 length equals 16 residues. Trimming cost V 1 base and J 7 bases; bases outside gene matches: 6. CDR1 and CDR2 (germline): SEHNR, FQNEAQ (reference sequence). The CDR3 region is CASSLVGLAGRNEQFF. The CDR3 region has the DNA TGTGCCAGCAGCTTAGTCGGACTAGCGGGCCGGAATGAGCAGTTCTTC.

The CDR3 DNA reads TGCAGCGCTAGTGAGCAAGGGTATGAAAAACTGTTTTTT. It translates to CSASEQGYEKLFF. The J gene is TRBJ1-4, the V gene TRBV29-1; D ambiguous. Trimming stripped 7 bases from V and 6 bases from J, with 15 bases between. Germline CDR1 is SQVTM and CDR2 is ANQGSEA. The CDR3 has 13 residues.

The V gene is TRBV13, the J gene TRBJ1-2, with TRBD1 matching 10 bases. The CDR3 is 14 residues long. The trim removed 3 bases at V and 7 bases at J, leaving 5 bases unmatched. CDR1 is PRHDT, CDR2 FYEKMQ, per germline (reference sequence). This CDR3 is CASSFRTGGFGYTF. The DNA for the CDR3 is TGTGCCAGCAGCTTTCGGACAGGGGGATTTGGCTACACCTTC.

This sequence joins TRBV7-8 and TRBJ2-7, with 8 bases aligning to TRBD2. Losses at the gene ends were 3 bases for V and 12 bases for J; bases not matched to a gene: 13. Germline CDR1 is SGHVS and CDR2 is FQNEAQ. The CDR3 consists of 14 residues. The CDR3 is CASSFLTGTSWVYF. CDR3 in DNA: TGTGCCAGCAGCTTCTTAACCGGGACTAGTTGGGTGTACTTC.

V usage is TRBV6-6 and J usage is TRBJ2-7; 9 bases line up with TRBD2. V trimming: 2 bases; J trimming: 3 bases; junction bases outside the gene matches: 2. Germline V gene lookup returns CDR1 MNHNY and CDR2 SVGAGI (reference sequence). The CDR3 is 14 amino acids. The CDR3 DNA follows: TGTGCCAGCAGTTACGCGGGAGGGGACTACGAGCAGTACTTC. Translating gives CASSYAGGDYEQYF.

The chain couples TRBV14 to TRBJ2-7; 8 positions agree with TRBD1. The germline CDR1 and CDR2 sequences are SGHDN and FVKESK. The CDR3 sequence is 15 residues long. V lost 4 bases, J lost 0 bases, and 5 bases stayed unmatched. CDR3 in amino acids: CASSPRTGNSYEQYF. CDR3 DNA sequence: TGTGCCAGCAGCCCCCGGACAGGGAACTCCTACGAGCAGTACTTC.

This chain uses TRBV7-2 with TRBJ2-3, with 7 positions matching TRBD2. The CDR3 extends over 19 amino acids. Germline V lookup: CDR1 SGHTA, CDR2 FQGNSA. The V segment lost 1 base and the J segment 0 bases; nucleotides outside the gene matches: 13. The CDR3 region is CASSLGGRGGSPSTDTQYF. In DNA, the CDR3 is TGTGCCAGCAGCTTAGGGGGTCGGGGCGGGAGCCCTAGCACAGATACGCAGTATTTT.

The gene calls are TRBV7-9 and TRBJ1-1; the D is unclear. Trimming took 0 bases from V and 4 from J, leaving 12 bases between them. The length of the CDR3 is 15 residues. The germline CDR1 and CDR2 sequences are SEHNR and FQNEAQ (reference sequence). The CDR3, as DNA: TGTGCCAGCAGCTTAGCTGGGGTAGAAAGCACTGAAGCTTTCTTT. Amino acids: CASSLAGVESTEAFF.

The chain combines TRBV5-8 with TRBJ2-7; D is unclear. Per the germline V gene, CDR1 is SGHTS and CDR2 is YDEGEE. CDR3 length: 11 residues. Trimming pared 4 bases from V and 12 bases from J, leaving 14 bases between. The CDR3 reads CASSRSIMGYF. The CDR3 DNA sequence: TGTGCCAGCAGCCGCTCAATAATGGGGTACTTC.

This clone appeared a single time. The CDR3 region is CASSQGGGVPGNTIYF. Written as DNA, the CDR3 is TGTGCCAGCAGCCAAGGGGGCGGGGTGCCTGGAAACACCATATATTTT. V gene TRBV3-1 (or the pseudogene TRBV3-2) combines with J gene TRBJ1-3, with D maybe TRBD1 (5 bases). Trimming pared 1 base from V and 2 bases from J, leaving 12 bases between. Germline V CDR1 and CDR2: LGHDT, YNNKEL (reference sequence). The CDR3 is made up of 16 amino acids.

This clone was detected only once. V gene TRBV3-1 (or the pseudogene TRBV3-2) combines with J gene TRBJ2-1, with TRBD2 identical over 10 bases. The germline V gene encodes CDR1 LGHDT and CDR2 YNNKEL (reference sequence). The V segment lost 4 bases and the J segment 8 bases; nucleotides outside the gene matches: 5. This CDR3 region has 14 residues. Here the CDR3 reads CASSRTSGVDEQFF. The DNA of the CDR3 is TGTGCCAGCAGCCGTACTAGCGGGGTCGATGAGCAGTTCTTC.

V is TRBV27 and J is TRBJ2-5, with D perhaps matching TRBD2 (5 bases). V lost 5 bases and J 2 bases, leaving 9 bases between the germline ends. CDR1 is MNHEY and CDR2 is SMNVEV in the germline V gene (reference sequence). CDR3 length: 13 residues. CDR3 protein: CASSRDLQETQYF. CDR3 in DNA: TGTGCCAGCAGTCGGGATTTACAAGAGACCCAGTACTTC.

This chain links TRBV6-5 with TRBJ2-6; D gene ambiguous. The germline V and J ends were trimmed by 6 bases and 0 bases, with 9 bases remaining between them. The length of the CDR3 is 15 residues. CDR1 and CDR2 from the germline V gene are MNHEY and SVGAGI. CDR3 bases: TGTGCCAGCAGCCCAGACGGCTCTGGGGCCAACGTCCTGACTTTC. Its protein is CASSPDGSGANVLTF.

The table lists this clone with a few counts. This chain uses TRBV5-1 with TRBJ1-4; D unclear. The V and J ends lost 4 bases and 9 bases respectively, with 16 bases between them. The CDR3 extends over 14 amino acids. Germline V CDR1 and CDR2: SGHRS, YFSETQ. The CDR3 DNA follows: TGCGCCAGCAGCCCCACGGCGTTGTCCAAAAAACTGTTTTTT. Its translation: CASSPTALSKKLFF.

The rearrangement uses TRBV5-1 and TRBJ1-3; the match to TRBD1 covers 7 bases. This CDR3 comprises 17 residues. J was trimmed by 0 bases and V by 4 bases; bases with no gene match: 10. Germline CDR1 and CDR2: SGHRS and YFSETQ. CDR3 DNA: TGCGCCAGCAGCACGACCGGGACAGCAAACTCTGGAAACACCATATATTTT. Protein sequence: CASSTTGTANSGNTIYF.

The rearrangement uses TRBV6-6 and TRBJ1-2, with D maybe TRBD1 (6 bases). Germline CDR1 is MNHNY and CDR2 is SVGAGI (reference sequence). The CDR3 sequence is 14 residues long. V was trimmed by 8 bases and J by 7 bases, leaving 20 bases between them. CDR3: CASRRGAGEGGYTF. DNA for the CDR3: TGTGCCAGCCGGCGGGGGGCAGGGGAGGGTGGCTACACCTTC.

This clone was observed a handful of times. CDR3 region: CASSLTPKTLAAYNEQFF. CDR3 nucleotide sequence: TGCGCCAGCAGCTTGACACCAAAAACACTAGCGGCTTACAATGAGCAGTTCTTC. V and J are TRBV5-1 and TRBJ2-1, with 8 bases matching TRBD2. Germline values: CDR1 SGHRS, CDR2 YFSETQ. CDR3 length: 18 amino acids. V was pared by 1 base and J by 4 bases, with 13 bases of the junction left unmatched.

The chain is built from TRBV3-1 (or the pseudogene TRBV3-2) and TRBJ2-5; D remains unclear. The germline CDR1 and CDR2 sequences are LGHDT and YNNKEL (reference sequence). The CDR3 totals 11 residues. The V end was cut by 5 bases, the J end by 5 bases, with 6 bases between. In nucleotides, the CDR3 is TGTGCCAGCAGCGAAAGGGAGACCCAGTACTTC. Encoded protein: CASSERETQYF.

The chain is built from TRBV7-2 and TRBJ1-2, with a weak D call TRBD1 (5 bases). CDR3 length equals 14 residues. The germline V and J ends were trimmed by 2 bases and 7 bases, with 14 bases remaining between them. Looked up from germline, CDR1 is SGHTA and CDR2 is FQGNSA. As DNA, the CDR3 is TGTGCCAGCAGCTTAAGTTCCGGGACGCTTGGCTACACCTTC. Translating it yields CASSLSSGTLGYTF.

This clone has only a few counts. This chain links TRBV11-3 with TRBJ2-3, with a weak D call TRBD2 (6 bases). The CDR3 spans 16 residues. Per germline, CDR1 SGHNT and CDR2 YENEEA. V lost 7 bases, J lost 4 bases, and 21 bases lay in between. The CDR3 reads CASTLLTAGPPDTQYF. CDR3 bases: TGTGCCAGCACCCTTTTAACGGCGGGGCCCCCAGATACGCAGTATTTT.

The V and J genes are TRBV30 and TRBJ1-2, with D maybe TRBD1 (6 bases). The germline CDR1 and CDR2 sequences are GTSNPN and SVGIG (reference sequence). The length of the CDR3 is 13 residues. The V gene lost 4 bases and the J gene lost 8 bases, with 17 bases spanning the gap. The CDR3 spells CAWKSPGARGYTF. CDR3 DNA sequence: TGTGCCTGGAAGTCCCCAGGGGCGAGGGGCTACACCTTC.

Note on this clone: This specimen includes other DNA sequences encoding the same CDR3. This chain uses TRBV7-9 with TRBJ1-1; D is perhaps TRBD1 (5 bases). Trimming cost V 1 base and J 5 bases, with 11 bases left between them. Germline V gene sequence: CDR1 SEHNR, CDR2 FQNEAQ (reference sequence). This CDR3 is built from 14 residues. The CDR3 nucleotides read TGTGCCAGCAGCTTAGAAGGTGGGGGAACTGAAGCTTTCTTT. Amino acid sequence: CASSLEGGGTEAFF.

The table lists this clone with a count of one. V usage is TRBV12-3 or TRBV12-4 and J usage is TRBJ2-7, with D tentatively TRBD1 (5 bases). V was shortened by 3 bases and J by 3 bases, with 9 bases between the two germline ends. This CDR3 is 13 amino acids long. The CDR3 nucleotides read TGTGCCAGCAGTTTTTCAGGGAACTACGAGCAGTACTTC. Translating gives CASSFSGNYEQYF.